Here is one TCR beta chain with its context. Per germline, CDR1 MNHEY and CDR2 SMNVEV (reference sequence). CDR3 size: 17 residues. The trim removed 5 bases at V and 8 bases at J, leaving 15 bases unmatched. The source of the sample is a study of blood T cell repertoires in COVID-19. Study-level information: Researchers got acute and convalescent COVID-19 samples from the United States, Italy and Spain.

Repertoires were generated with immunoSEQ multiplex PCR, while TCRdb's copy carries only in-frame clones and drops some. The sample shows around 200,000 clones, approximately 85% of them seen only once. This rearrangement joins TRBV27 to TRBJ1-5, with 10 positions matching TRBD1. This sequence originates from a man aged 40-55 years who had recovered from COVID-19. Material for sequencing was PBMCs or T cells enriched from blood (not recorded which). The CDR3 sequence is CASSPRIRDRGLEPQHF. The CDR3 nucleotides read TGTGCCAGCAGTCCACGCATCCGGGACAGGGGATTGGAGCCCCAGCATTTT.